The entry below describes one TCR beta chain. Its specificity is not known. The sample originates from a study of cytomegalovirus exposure and HLA in healthy donors. Looking at the study overall: Per a later analysis, the approximately 690 first-cohort and 110 or so validation repertoires shared one platform. Findings and caveats of the study: Under in vitro conditions, three CMV-associated chains were confirmed as specific for CMV antigens. The authors enumerated 164 TCR beta chains as linked to cytomegalovirus.

Generated by immunoSEQ multiplex PCR, the TCRdb table keeps only in-frame clones and is missing some. The table lists about 44,000 clones, 93% of them singletons. This CDR3 contains 16 residues. The germline gives CDR1 MDHEN, CDR2 SYDVKM. Trimming pared 6 bases from V and 0 bases from J, leaving 14 bases between. This sequence originates from a woman under 30 in good health and CMV-seronegative. The genes are TRBV28 and TRBJ2-2; weak D call: TRBD1 (6 bases). What was sequenced was PBMCs. The CDR3 DNA follows: TGTGCCAGCAGCCCTCTGGACAGCACGAACACCGGGGAGCTGTTTTTT. The encoded protein is CASSPLDSTNTGELFF.